This T cell receptor (beta chain) appears in the sequencing data of a study of molecular identifiers for immune sequencing clone quantification (dated by TCRdb to the late 2010s). In the study overall: For a replicate experiment, RNA from around 20,000 or 99,000 naive CD8 T cells was divided into five aliquots, of which four were sequenced. The study was a methods study using CD8 T cells to benchmark molecular-identifier clustering-based TCR repertoire sequencing (MIDCIRS) and TCR RNA copy counting.

Receptor libraries were prepared by PCR. TCRdb shows the sequencer as NextSeq 500. Bulk TCR libraries were made following a previously described method, with the TCR primers given in Table S5. The Qiagen AllPrep DNA/RNA kit was used to purify total RNA. Before any analysis, reads coming from multiple sequencing runs of the same library were combined into one pool. Per the authors' processing: Reads were retained only if their TCR constant sequence matched exactly, and those retained reads were trimmed to 150 nt and grouped according to their 12-nt molecular barcodes. Reads inside each barcode group were sub-clustered using a 15% Levenshtein threshold, and a quality-weighted consensus sequence was constructed for each RNA molecule. Non-functional sequences were filtered out, along with any lower-count sequence sitting one edit away from another sequence. Barcode sub-clusters with fewer than 20% of the maximum read count were removed, based on fitting two negative binomial distributions. The raw public reads went through TCRdb reprocessing: fastp at Q25, MiXCR clone calling, in-frame beta chains kept. A single entry per CDR3 protein holds the most common genes and DNA from its merged rows. These V and J calls derive from TCRdb rather than the authors' analysis. A total of approximately 550,000 distinct CDR3 sequences appear in this sample, around 25% of them only once. 0.76% of the sample comes from the top ten.

On the study overall, not on this receptor specifically: In CMV-specific effector cells, clones with more than 20 RNA copies accounted for over 99% of molecules, whereas in naive cells such clones accounted for under 1%. The naive libraries included spiked-in Jurkat TCR RNA (roughly ten copies' worth), and this Jurkat TCR RNA is not part of the donor repertoire. Spiked-in Jurkat TCR RNA equivalent to a single cell was reported to be detectable even among approximately 900,000 naive CD8 T cells. Without barcode sub-clustering, chimeric consensus sequences inflated TCR diversity; chimeras reached as high as 47%. Modeling estimated approximately 3 recovered TCR RNA copies per cell, compared with approximately 9.5 by digital PCR, which implies roughly 30% capture efficiency. Highly expanded clone sizes could be underestimated if identical TCR molecules share a barcode.

Remarks on this clonotype: Its antigen specificity is not known. No much larger clonotype is one base removed from it; base qualities were not supplied.

CDR1 and CDR2 are read off the germline V gene (reference sequence) as LNHDA and SQIVND. Inclusive of the bounding cysteine and phenylalanine, the CDR3 is 13 residues long. Only CDR3 DNA is held: 39 bases, read in frame from base 1. V has 5 bases trimmed and J has 4 bases trimmed; junction bases matching no gene number 4. Libraries of naive CD8 T cells were generated from roughly 20,000 to 1,000,000 sorted cells, with 10%, 30% or 50% of the purified RNA used. Naive CD8 T cells were FACS-sorted as CD8+CD4-CCR7+CD45RA+ on a BD FACSAria II into RLT Plus buffer. Approximately nine TCR copies' worth of Jurkat RNA were spiked into roughly 18,000-1,000,000 naive CD8 T cell samples to test detection sensitivity. CD8 T cells were enriched using RosetteSep CD8+ T Cell Enrichment Cocktail and Ficoll-Paque, and the enriched cells then underwent ACK red cell lysis.

Sequencing was performed on naive CD8+ T cells from blood, with Jurkat cell RNA spiked in. The sample's cell subset or site label is to be understood as: FACS-sorted CD8+CD4-CCR7+CD45RA+ naive T cells. This chain joins TRBV19 to TRBJ1-2, with 7 middle bases fitting TRBD1. The TCR was taken from a human donor in good health. Some libraries in this study had Jurkat cell RNA spiked in. The CDR3 protein: CASSPAGGYGYTF. Here is the DNA: TGTGCCAGTAGTCCCGCAGGGGGCTATGGCTACACCTTC.